Below are 7 T cell receptor beta chains sequenced from a single sample in a study of blood T cell repertoires in COVID-19. Method: immunoSEQ multiplex PCR; TCRdb's copy keeps in-frame clones and lacks some. The sample lists about 360,000 clones, about 86% seen once, with about 7% in the top ten. Sequences were obtained from peripheral blood. The source is a woman aged 55-75 years with COVID-19, enrolled during active disease.

The chain recombines TRBV10-3 with TRBJ2-6, with D uncertain. The CDR3 has 14 residues. Trimming stripped 11 bases from V and 0 bases from J, with 11 bases between. Germline V gene data show CDR1 as ENHRY and CDR2 as SYGVKD. This CDR3 is CASGVDSGANVLTF. CDR3 DNA: TGTGCCTCTGGTGTAGACTCTGGGGCCAACGTCCTGACTTTC.

This sequence joins TRBV14 and TRBJ2-7, with 9 nucleotides matching TRBD1. The length of the CDR3 is 14 residues. CDR1 SGHDN and CDR2 FVKESK come from the germline V gene. Germline trimming cut 4 bases from V and 2 bases from J; bases unmatched to any gene: 3. The CDR3 sequence is CASSPRTGAYEQYF. The CDR3 region has the DNA TGTGCCAGCAGCCCTCGGACAGGGGCCTACGAGCAGTACTTC. The entire variable domain, with the rest obtained from reference TRBV14 and TRBJ2-7, is as follows: EAGVTQFPSHSVIEKGQTVTLRCDPISGHDNLYWYRRVMGKEIKFLLHFVKESKQDESGMPNNRFLAERTGGTYSTLKVQPAELEDSGVYFCASSPRTGAYEQYFGPGTRLTVT.

J is TRBJ2-7 and V is TRBV6-5, with 8 bases matching TRBD1. In germline, CDR1 is MNHEY, CDR2 SVGAGI. The CDR3 covers 15 residues. V lost 6 bases, J lost 2 bases, and 9 bases stayed unmatched. Here the CDR3 reads CASRSPGGPAYEQYF. The CDR3 DNA sequence: TGTGCCAGCAGGTCTCCAGGGGGCCCTGCCTACGAGCAGTACTTC.

This clone came up once. This chain uses TRBV27 with TRBJ2-7; 10 bases map to TRBD1. Germline lookup yields CDR1 MNHEY and CDR2 SMNVEV (reference sequence). The CDR3 runs 14 residues. The V segment lost 4 bases and the J segment 7 bases; nucleotides outside the gene matches: 7. CDR3 in amino acids: CASSSGTGEGEQYF. The DNA for the CDR3 is TGTGCCAGCAGTTCCGGGACAGGGGAAGGGGAGCAGTACTTC.

In its sample, this clone was seen many times. The chain links TRBV5-1 to TRBJ1-6; 8 bases map to TRBD1. The V and J ends lost 5 bases and 5 bases, in that order; junction bases with no gene match: 9. The CDR3 covers 16 residues. Germline V gene lookup returns CDR1 SGHRS and CDR2 YFSETQ. In nucleotides, the CDR3 is TGCGCCAGCAGTCGTACAGGGGGTTGGGATAATTCACCCCTCCACTTT. This gives the protein CASSRTGGWDNSPLHF. The whole variable domain, remainder taken from reference TRBV5-1 and TRBJ1-6, is KAGVTQTPRYLIKTRGQQVTLSCSPISGHRSVSWYQQTPGQGLQFLFEYFSETQRNKGNFPGRFSGRQFSNSRSEMNVSTLELGDSALYLCASSRTGGWDNSPLHFGNGTRLTVT.

This chain links TRBV11-3 with TRBJ2-1; a weak D match, TRBD1 (6 bases). The CDR3 contains 18 residues. The V end was cut by 2 bases, the J end by 5 bases, with 22 bases between. The germline gives CDR1 SGHNT, CDR2 YENEEA. CDR3: CASSLTQGGSAVHNEQFF. The CDR3 nucleotides read TGTGCCAGCAGCTTAACACAGGGTGGTTCCGCTGTCCACAATGAGCAGTTCTTC.

This chain links TRBV10-3 with TRBJ2-7; TRBD2 is a possible D gene (6 bases). Germline CDR1 reads ENHRY; CDR2 reads SYGVKD. V was cut by 11 bases and J by 2 bases, with 10 bases left in between. The CDR3 sequence is 11 residues long. The CDR3 here is CAAGSTYEQYF. The CDR3 bases are TGTGCCGCGGGATCAACCTACGAGCAGTACTTC.